These 26 T cell receptor beta chains came from one sample sequenced in a study of shared clonotypes between healthy human individuals. Using immunoSEQ multiplex PCR, the repertoire was profiled, and TCRdb retains in-frame clones only, with some absent. Among around 2.3 million clones listed, approximately 96% were seen once. The sequenced material came from naive CD4+ T cells sorted from blood. Subset given: CD45RA+ positively selected. The source of these receptors is a man aged 18 to 30 in good health.

This chain uses TRBV5-4 with TRBJ2-3, with 10 bases that match TRBD2. V gave up 6 bases and J gave up 3 bases; unmatched junction bases: 10. The CDR3 sequence is 16 residues long. The germline CDR1 and CDR2 sequences are SGHNT and YYREEE (reference sequence). Here the CDR3 DNA reads TGTGCCAGCAACTTAAGACTAGCGGGCCCGACAGATACGCAGTATTTT. Translating it yields CASNLRLAGPTDTQYF.

This chain links TRBV5-1 with TRBJ1-5; 9 positions match TRBD1. Looked up from germline, CDR1 is SGHRS and CDR2 is YFSETQ. The CDR3 is 15 amino acids. Trimming cost V 4 bases and J 4 bases; bases outside gene matches: 6. Written as DNA, the CDR3 is TGCGCCAGCAGCCCAGGGACAGGGACTAATCAGCCCCAGCATTTT. This sequence encodes CASSPGTGTNQPQHF.

The chain joins TRBV7-9 to TRBJ2-3; perhaps TRBD1 as D (6 bases). V lost 3 bases to trimming and J lost 5 bases, with 12 bases between them. Germline-derived CDR1 and CDR2 are SEHNR and FQNEAQ (reference sequence). The CDR3 is 14 amino acids. CDR3 bases: TGTGCCAGCAGCTTCGGCCAGGGGATAGATACGCAGTATTTT. This gives the protein CASSFGQGIDTQYF.

This chain links TRBV5-1 with TRBJ1-1; TRBD1 is a possible D gene (5 bases). CDR3 length: 14 residues. Trimming stripped 0 bases from V and 6 bases from J, with 12 bases between. Germline assignment: CDR1 SGHRS and CDR2 YFSETQ. Written as DNA, the CDR3 is TGCGCCAGCAGCTTGGGCAGGGTTGGGTCTGAAGCTTTCTTT. Translation gives CASSLGRVGSEAFF.

The rearrangement joins TRBV2 to TRBJ2-5, with a weak D call TRBD1 (6 bases). This CDR3 has 13 residues. Germline V gene lookup returns CDR1 SNHLY and CDR2 FYNNEI. Trimming removed 8 bases at V and 1 base at J, with 11 bases between. DNA of the CDR3: TGTGCCAGCCGTTGGACAGCCCAAGAGACCCAGTACTTC. It yields the protein CASRWTAQETQYF. Looking up the rest from reference TRBV2 and TRBJ2-5 gives the full variable domain: EPEVTQTPSHQVTQMGQEVILRCVPISNHLYFYWYRQILGQKVEFLVSFYNNEISEKSEIFDDQFSVERPDGSNFTLKIRSTKLEDSAMYFCASRWTAQETQYFGPGTRLLVL.

The chain recombines TRBV19 with TRBJ2-1, with 7 bases identical to TRBD2. Germline trimming cut 1 base from V and 0 bases from J; bases unmatched to any gene: 18. In germline, CDR1 is LNHDA, CDR2 SQIVND (reference sequence). The CDR3 has 21 residues. CDR3: CASSIAPKLSSGPSSYNEQFF. CDR3 nucleotide sequence: TGTGCCAGTAGTATAGCCCCAAAGCTGTCTAGCGGACCGAGCTCCTACAATGAGCAGTTCTTC.

Note on this clone: The same CDR3 can be traced to other DNA sequences in this sample. The chain uses TRBV19 and TRBJ2-3; 10 bases match TRBD2. The CDR3 has 15 residues. Looked up from germline, CDR1 is LNHDA and CDR2 is SQIVND (reference sequence). The ends lost 7 bases at V and 0 bases at J; junction bases unmatched: 4. CDR3 in DNA: TGTGCCAGTACCCCGACTAGCGGGAGCACAGATACGCAGTATTTT. As protein: CASTPTSGSTDTQYF. Based on the CDR3 plus reference TRBV19 and TRBJ2-3, the full variable domain is DGGITQSPKYLFRKEGQNVTLSCEQNLNHDAMYWYRQDPGQGLRLIYYSQIVNDFQKGDIAEGYSVSREKKESFPLTVTSAQKNPTAFYLCASTPTSGSTDTQYFGPGTRLTVL.

A single count supports this clone. This sequence joins TRBV4-3 and TRBJ1-1; D not resolved. V lost 4 bases to trimming and J lost 0 bases, with 9 bases between them. CDR1 is LGHNA and CDR2 is YSLEER in the germline V gene. CDR3 length equals 14 residues. CDR3: CASSLGLLNTEAFF. For the CDR3, the DNA is TGCGCCAGCAGCCTCGGGTTGCTGAACACTGAAGCTTTCTTT.

The CDR3: CASRQAGTYGYTF. As DNA, the CDR3 is TGTGCCAGCAGGCAGGCAGGGACCTATGGCTACACCTTC. The V call is TRBV27, the J call TRBJ1-2; D perhaps matches TRBD1 (5 bases). V was clipped by 6 bases and J by 4 bases, with 12 bases between them. There are 13 residues in the CDR3. Per the germline V gene, CDR1 is MNHEY and CDR2 is SMNVEV (reference sequence).

The genes are TRBV19 and TRBJ1-1; TRBD1 might be the D (5 bases). Per the germline V gene, CDR1 is LNHDA and CDR2 is SQIVND (reference sequence). The V gene lost 8 bases and the J gene lost 3 bases, with 22 bases spanning the gap. This CDR3 contains 16 residues. The CDR3 here is CASGGTGLLKDTEAFF. CDR3 DNA: TGTGCCAGTGGGGGAACGGGCCTCCTAAAGGACACTGAAGCTTTCTTT.

This chain joins TRBV5-4 and TRBJ2-5; TRBD2 agrees at 7 bases. After removal of 4 bases from V and 1 base from J, the junction contained 7 bases not matched to a gene. This CDR3 comprises 15 residues. CDR1 and CDR2 (germline): SGHNT, YYREEE (reference sequence). This chain's CDR3 is CASSLGGVSQETQYF. For the CDR3, the DNA is TGTGCCAGCAGCCTTGGGGGGGTGTCCCAAGAGACCCAGTACTTC.

A word on this clone: Other DNA variants within this sample encode the same CDR3. The chain couples TRBV7-2 to TRBJ1-1, with 7 bases fitting TRBD1. V was pared by 1 base and J by 0 bases, with 2 bases of the junction left unmatched. Germline V gene data show CDR1 as SGHTA and CDR2 as FQGNSA. The CDR3 has 15 residues. CDR3 bases: TGTGCCAGCAGCTTAGAAGGGACAGTGAACACTGAAGCTTTCTTT. It specifies CASSLEGTVNTEAFF.

This chain connects TRBV7-8 to TRBJ1-6; D not resolved. The CDR3 runs to 17 residues. CDR1 and CDR2 from the germline V gene are SGHVS and FQNEAQ. V gave up 0 bases and J gave up 0 bases, with 9 bases separating them. The CDR3 region is CASSLAGTSSYNSPLHF. CDR3 nucleotides: TGTGCCAGCAGCTTAGCCGGTACGAGCTCCTATAATTCACCCCTCCACTTT.

The chain recombines TRBV27 with TRBJ1-5; TRBD1 matches 8 bases. The CDR3 consists of 15 residues. Germline V gene sequence: CDR1 MNHEY, CDR2 SMNVEV (reference sequence). V shed 5 bases and J 2 bases; nucleotides not matched to a gene: 5. The CDR3 region is CASSPTGAGNQPQHF. CDR3 nucleotide sequence: TGTGCCAGCAGTCCGACAGGGGCTGGCAATCAGCCCCAGCATTTT.

V usage is TRBV18 and J usage is TRBJ2-1; TRBD1 matches 12 bases. The CDR3 runs 16 residues. V lost 0 bases and J lost 6; bases outside the gene matches: 3. CDR1 KGHSH and CDR2 LQKENI come from the germline V gene. This CDR3 reads CASSPPGQGAVNEQFF. The CDR3 DNA is TGTGCCAGCTCACCACCGGGACAGGGGGCTGTCAATGAGCAGTTCTTC.

The CDR3 region is CASSWADGSYEQYF. CDR3 coding DNA: TGCGCCAGCAGCTGGGCAGACGGCTCCTACGAGCAGTACTTC. The J gene is TRBJ2-7, the V gene TRBV5-1; D unclear. V was trimmed by 3 bases and J by 0 bases, leaving 10 bases between them. Looked up from germline, CDR1 is SGHRS and CDR2 is YFSETQ. The CDR3 consists of 14 residues.

The CDR3 DNA sequence: TGTGCCAGCAGCCAAGTTTCGGGAGAGGCCAATTACGAGCAGTACTTC. This translates into CASSQVSGEANYEQYF. The chain joins TRBV4-2 to TRBJ2-7; weak D call: TRBD2 (6 bases). CDR3 length: 16 residues. Between the trimmed V and J ends, which lost 1 base and 4 bases, there was a span of 17 bases. Germline V CDR1 and CDR2: LGHNA, YNFKEQ.

The chain has TRBV5-1 and TRBJ1-2, with 10 bases identical to TRBD1. The germline V gene has CDR1 SGHRS and CDR2 YFSETQ. V dropped 4 bases and J dropped 2; count of bases not matched to a gene: 23. This CDR3 has 21 amino acids. The CDR3 loop reads CASSPIPRQGARTMWNYGYTF. The CDR3 bases are TGCGCCAGCAGCCCCATTCCCAGACAGGGGGCGAGGACTATGTGGAACTATGGCTACACCTTC.

The chain links TRBV19 to TRBJ2-2; a possible D gene is TRBD1 (5 bases). This CDR3 has 14 residues. The V end lost 4 bases, the J end lost 5 bases, and 11 bases lay between the germline ends. Looked up from germline, CDR1 is LNHDA and CDR2 is SQIVND (reference sequence). DNA of the CDR3: TGTGCCAGTAGTAGTGGGGCGCTTACCGGGGAGCTGTTTTTT. Its translation is CASSSGALTGELFF.

The rearrangement joins TRBV11-2 to TRBJ2-7; D unclear. Germline-derived CDR1 and CDR2 are SGHAT and FQNNGV. Trimming took 4 bases from V and 3 from J, leaving 16 bases between them. The CDR3 loop spans 15 amino acids. The CDR3 DNA sequence: TGTGCCAGCAGCTCAGTCAGTTCAGTGGGCTACGAGCAGTACTTC. Its translation is CASSSVSSVGYEQYF. Full variable domain (missing parts from reference TRBV11-2 and TRBJ2-7): EAGVAQSPRYKIIEKRQSVAFWCNPISGHATLYWYQQILGQGPKLLIQFQNNGVVDDSQLPKDRFSAERLKGVDSTLKIQPAKLEDSAVYLCASSSVSSVGYEQYFGPGTRLTVT.

The rearrangement links TRBV9 to TRBJ1-6; TRBD1 aligns across 7 bases. Germline V gives CDR1 SGDLS, CDR2 YYNGEE. The CDR3 consists of 15 residues. With 4 bases clipped from V and 5 bases from J, the junction kept 6 bases outside the gene matches. The CDR3 sequence: CASSSRGQNNSPLHF. DNA for the CDR3: TGTGCCAGCAGCTCCCGGGGACAGAATAATTCACCCCTCCACTTT.

V gene TRBV18 combines with J gene TRBJ2-7; TRBD1 might be the D (5 bases). Germline CDR1 reads KGHSH; CDR2 reads LQKENI. This CDR3 is 12 amino acids long. V lost 4 bases and J lost 3, with 7 bases in between. CDR3 DNA sequence: TGTGCCAGCTCACAAACAGGCTACGAGCAGTACTTC. Encoded protein: CASSQTGYEQYF.

This chain joins TRBV6-5 and TRBJ1-1; maybe TRBD1 (5 bases). The germline V gene encodes CDR1 MNHEY and CDR2 SVGAGI. Trimming took off 8 bases at V and 1 base at J, with 14 bases between the two ends. The CDR3 totals 14 residues. This CDR3 reads CASLVGGGNTEAFF. DNA for the CDR3: TGTGCCAGCCTCGTTGGGGGGGGGAACACTGAAGCTTTCTTT.

The V call is TRBV2, the J call TRBJ2-1, with D possibly TRBD2 on 5 matching bases. This CDR3 is 14 amino acids long. Germline assignment: CDR1 SNHLY and CDR2 FYNNEI. V was pared by 7 bases and J by 2 bases, with 12 bases between. In DNA, the CDR3 is TGTGCCAGCACTGACACTAGACCCTACAATGAGCAGTTCTTC. Amino acids: CASTDTRPYNEQFF.

The chain couples TRBV2 to TRBJ1-5; a possible D gene is TRBD1 (6 bases). Trimming shortened V by 5 bases and J by 0 bases, and 11 bases separated the two germline ends. Germline CDR1 reads SNHLY; CDR2 reads FYNNEI. The CDR3 contains 15 residues. DNA of the CDR3: TGTGCCAGCAGTCGGGACACCAATAGCAATCAGCCCCAGCATTTT. Translation gives CASSRDTNSNQPQHF.

This rearrangement joins TRBV28 to TRBJ1-2; 7 bases line up with TRBD1. Germline values: CDR1 MDHEN, CDR2 SYDVKM. The junction had 5 bases not matched to a gene; V was cut back by 5 bases and J by 2 bases. This CDR3 has 14 amino acids. This chain's CDR3 is CASSAGTANYGYTF. DNA for the CDR3: TGTGCCAGCAGTGCCGGGACAGCAAACTATGGCTACACCTTC.